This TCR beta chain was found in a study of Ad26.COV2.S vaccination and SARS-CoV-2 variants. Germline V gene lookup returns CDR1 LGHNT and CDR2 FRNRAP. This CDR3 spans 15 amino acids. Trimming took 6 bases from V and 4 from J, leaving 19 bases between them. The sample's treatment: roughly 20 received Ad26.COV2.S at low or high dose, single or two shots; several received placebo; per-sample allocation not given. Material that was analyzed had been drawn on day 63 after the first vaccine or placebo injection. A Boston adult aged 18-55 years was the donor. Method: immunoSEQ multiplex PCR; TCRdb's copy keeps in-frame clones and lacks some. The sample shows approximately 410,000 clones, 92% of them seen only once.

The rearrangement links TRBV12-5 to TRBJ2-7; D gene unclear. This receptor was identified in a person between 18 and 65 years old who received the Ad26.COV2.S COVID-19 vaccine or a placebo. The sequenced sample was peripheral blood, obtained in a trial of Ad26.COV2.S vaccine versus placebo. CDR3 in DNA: TGTGCTAGTGGCTCGTGGGCCATGGTTCGGTACGAGCAGTACTTC. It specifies CASGSWAMVRYEQYF.